The present entry profiles one T cell receptor (beta chain) with its context. What it binds is unknown. Each TCR library used about 3,200 ng of total RNA. TCRdb re-analyzed the 5' RACE reads; it lists each CDR3 protein once, without DNA. Its clone listing holds about 450,000 distinct CDR3 sequences. The data originate from a study of monozygotic twins with inflammatory bowel disease. Findings and caveats of the study: Among T cells, the various subtypes were not distinguishable.

This CDR3 region has 14 residues. Germline V gene lookup returns CDR1 SGHTA and CDR2 FQGNSA. V and J are TRBV7-2 and TRBJ2-5. Material for sequencing was blood. The clonotype comes from a human donor with ulcerative colitis or Crohn's disease, or a healthy co-twin of an affected twin (not recorded which). The CDR3 spells CASSLGGGPETQYF.